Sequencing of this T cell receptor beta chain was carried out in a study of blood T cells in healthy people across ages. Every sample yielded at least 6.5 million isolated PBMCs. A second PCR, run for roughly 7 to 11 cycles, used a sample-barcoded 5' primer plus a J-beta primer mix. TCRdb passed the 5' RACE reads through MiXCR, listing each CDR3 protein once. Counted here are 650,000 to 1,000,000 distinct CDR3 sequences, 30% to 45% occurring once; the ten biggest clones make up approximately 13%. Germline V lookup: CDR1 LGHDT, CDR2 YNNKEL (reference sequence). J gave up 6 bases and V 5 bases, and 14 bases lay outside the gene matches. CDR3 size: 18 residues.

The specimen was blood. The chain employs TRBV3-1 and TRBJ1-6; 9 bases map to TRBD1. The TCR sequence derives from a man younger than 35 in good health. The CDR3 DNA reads TGTGCCAGCAGCGTCCGGATTAACAGGGGGCAAAGTAATTCACCCCTCCACTTT. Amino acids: CASSVRINRGQSNSPLHF.